The 16 T cell receptor beta chains below were found in one sample sequenced in a study of regulatory T cells in long-lasting Graves disease. Libraries of TCR beta came from iRepertoire HTBI primers plus Arm-PCR of CDR3 regions. TCRdb reprocessed the multiplex PCR reads via MiXCR and lists one record per CDR3 protein. Found here are approximately 350,000 distinct CDR3 sequences, 20% to 25% of them singletons; the top ten hold around 30%. Time point indicated: persistent/refractory GD, antithyroid drugs over 5 years with positive TRAb. Researchers made the TCR library from RNA that was extracted from PBMCs. Sequencing used peripheral blood mononuclear cells (PBMCs), obtained when the disease was refractory, from a patient treated with antithyroid drugs. These receptor sequences come from a woman in her forties with Graves disease.

The J gene is TRBJ2-7, the V gene TRBV7-9, with a possible D match to TRBD1 (6 bases). The ends were cut back, 5 bases at V and 7 bases at J, with 21 bases in the middle. There are 15 residues in the CDR3. CDR1 and CDR2 from the germline V gene are SEHNR and FQNEAQ (reference sequence). The CDR3 region is CASSNPIDRPEEQYF. In nucleotides, the CDR3 is TGTGCCAGCAGCAACCCCATTGACAGGCCGGAGGAGCAGTACTTC.

This clonotype came up many times. This chain links TRBV12-3 or TRBV12-4 with TRBJ2-7; D is unclear. This CDR3 has 14 residues. Trimming cost V 7 bases and J 0 bases, with 13 bases left between them. This chain's CDR3 is CASKLSPNSYEQYF. CDR3 DNA: TGTGCCAGCAAGTTAAGCCCAAACTCCTACGAGCAGTACTTC.

This chain joins TRBV20-1 and TRBJ2-1; D might be TRBD1 or TRBD2, each matching 5 bases. Germline assignment: CDR1 DFQATT and CDR2 SNEGSKA (reference sequence). V was shortened by 5 bases and J by 1 base, with 12 bases between the two germline ends. The CDR3 contains 14 residues. The DNA for the CDR3 is TGCAGTGCTCCCGGGGCTTTATCCTACAATGAGCAGTTCTTC. Encoded protein: CSAPGALSYNEQFF.

This clonotype was counted many times. The chain carries TRBV2 and TRBJ2-7, with 7 bases aligning to TRBD1. This CDR3 is built from 15 residues. Germline lookup yields CDR1 SNHLY and CDR2 FYNNEI. V trimming: 6 bases; J trimming: 7 bases; junction bases outside the gene matches: 15. The CDR3 DNA reads as TGTGCCAGCAGAATTATACCGGGACAGTTGAATGAGCAGTACTTC. This translates into CASRIIPGQLNEQYF.

In its sample, this clonotype was seen many times. J is TRBJ2-7 and V is TRBV28, with a weak D call TRBD2 (6 bases). V lost 1 base and J 7 bases, leaving 17 bases between the germline ends. This CDR3 region has 15 residues. Germline V gives CDR1 MDHEN, CDR2 SYDVKM. The CDR3 is CASSLFLAIRGEQYF. The CDR3 DNA reads as TGTGCCAGCAGTTTATTTCTAGCGATAAGGGGAGAGCAGTACTTC. The full variable domain, in which reference TRBV28 and TRBJ2-7 provide the parts outside the CDR3, is DVKVTQSSRYLVKRTGEKVFLECVQDMDHENMFWYRQDPGLGLRLIYFSYDVKMKEKGDIPEGYSVSREKKERFSLILESASTNQTSMYLCASSLFLAIRGEQYFGPGTRLTVT.

J is TRBJ2-7 and V is TRBV28; either TRBD1 or TRBD2 may supply D (5 bases each). The V and J ends lost 6 bases and 2 bases respectively, with 17 bases between them. The CDR3 totals 15 residues. Looked up from germline, CDR1 is MDHEN and CDR2 is SYDVKM. The CDR3 nucleotides are TGTGCCAGCAGGTTAGAGGGGACGGAAACCTACGAGCAGTACTTC. Translation: CASRLEGTETYEQYF.

This clonotype was counted many times. The genes are TRBV15 and TRBJ1-1, with D tentatively TRBD1 (5 bases). CDR1 and CDR2 (germline): LNHNV, YYDKDF (reference sequence). Trimming cost V 2 bases and J 9 bases, with 22 bases left between them. This CDR3 is 16 amino acids long. This CDR3 reads CATSRLHPGTAGKAFF. The CDR3 DNA reads as TGTGCCACCAGCAGACTACATCCCGGGACCGCCGGGAAAGCTTTCTTT. Full variable domain (rest looked up from reference TRBV15 and TRBJ1-1): DAMVIQNPRYQVTQFGKPVTLSCSQTLNHNVMYWYQQKSSQAPKLLFHYYDKDFNNEADTPDNFQSRRPNTSFCFLDIRSPGLGDTAMYLCATSRLHPGTAGKAFFGQGTRLTVV.

The CDR3 sequence is CASSSDRGDQPQHF. Written as DNA, the CDR3 is TGTGCCAGCAGCTCGGACAGGGGAGATCAGCCCCAGCATTTT. The chain is built from TRBV13 and TRBJ1-5, with TRBD1 matching over 9 bases. CDR3 size: 14 residues. J gave up 5 bases and V 4 bases, and 3 bases lay outside the gene matches. CDR1 and CDR2 (germline): PRHDT, FYEKMQ (reference sequence). Combining the CDR3 with reference TRBV13 and TRBJ1-5 gives the whole variable domain AAGVIQSPRHLIKEKRETATLKCYPIPRHDTVYWYQQGPGQDPQFLISFYEKMQSDKGSIPDRFSAQQFSDYHSELNMSSLELGDSALYFCASSSDRGDQPQHFGDGTRLSIL.

The table lists this clonotype with many counts. This chain uses TRBV11-2 with TRBJ1-4; no clear D. Germline V gene lookup returns CDR1 SGHAT and CDR2 FQNNGV. V gave up 3 bases and J gave up 8 bases, with 7 bases separating them. The CDR3 is 12 residues long. CDR3 sequence (DNA): TGTGCCAGCAGCTTGGATCGCGAAAAACTGTTTTTT. Translated: CASSLDREKLFF.

The gene calls are TRBV27 and TRBJ2-6, with TRBD2 matching 12 bases. Losses at the gene ends were 9 bases for V and 4 bases for J; bases not matched to a gene: 10. The CDR3 is made up of 17 amino acids. The germline gives CDR1 MNHEY, CDR2 SMNVEV (reference sequence). This CDR3 is CASTLAGGVSGANVLTF. DNA of the CDR3: TGTGCCAGTACTCTAGCGGGAGGGGTATCGGGGGCCAACGTCCTGACTTTC.

CDR3 residues: CASIREALLGELFF. The CDR3 region has the DNA TGTGCCAGCATCCGGGAAGCTCTTCTTGGGGAGCTGTTTTTT. The chain joins TRBV6-2 or TRBV6-3 to TRBJ2-2; a weak D match, TRBD2 (5 bases). Germline V gene lookup returns CDR1 MNHEY and CDR2 SVGEGT. Trimming took off 7 bases at V and 8 bases at J, with 17 bases between the two ends. The CDR3 sequence is 14 residues long.

This clonotype was observed many times. Here the CDR3 DNA reads TGTGCCAGCAGTTTTTTTGAGCTCGGGACCACTGAAGCTTTCTTT. Residues: CASSFFELGTTEAFF. The chain recombines TRBV28 with TRBJ1-1; TRBD1 might be the D (5 bases). Germline CDR1 and CDR2: MDHEN and SYDVKM. This CDR3 is built from 15 residues. With 3 bases removed from V and 4 bases from J, the gap between germline ends came to 15 bases. Supplemented by reference TRBV28 and TRBJ1-1, the full variable domain reads DVKVTQSSRYLVKRTGEKVFLECVQDMDHENMFWYRQDPGLGLRLIYFSYDVKMKEKGDIPEGYSVSREKKERFSLILESASTNQTSMYLCASSFFELGTTEAFFGQGTRLTVV.

This clonotype was seen many times. V and J are TRBV6-1 and TRBJ1-6, with 7 bases fitting TRBD1. The CDR3 contains 14 residues. The germline gives CDR1 MNHNS, CDR2 SASEGT. Germline trimming cut 5 bases from V and 10 bases from J; bases unmatched to any gene: 8. The CDR3 loop is CASSPRTGQSPLHF. CDR3 in DNA: TGTGCCAGCAGTCCTCGGACAGGTCAATCACCCCTCCACTTT.

This clonotype was counted between two and nine times. The genes are TRBV28 and TRBJ2-7, with 12 bases lining up with TRBD1. CDR1 is MDHEN, CDR2 SYDVKM, per germline. The J segment lost 9 bases and the V segment lost 2 bases, leaving 8 bases of the junction unmatched. The CDR3 spans 15 residues. CDR3 bases: TGTGCCAGCAGTTTAATCGGGACAGGGGGCGCAGGGCAGTACTTC. Translating gives CASSLIGTGGAGQYF.

This clonotype was seen a handful of times. The chain joins TRBV2 to TRBJ2-7; TRBD1 might be the D (5 bases). Germline V CDR1 and CDR2: SNHLY, FYNNEI. V gave up 2 bases and J gave up 6 bases, with 14 bases separating them. The CDR3 is 14 amino acids. As DNA, the CDR3 is TGTGCCAGCAGTGAATGTCAGGGAAGCTGCGAGCAGTACTTC. This translates into CASSECQGSCEQYF.

For this clonotype: This may be a read error: a much more frequent sequence differs by one nucleotide. The chain recombines TRBV6-1 with TRBJ2-7; TRBD2 matches 12 bases. CDR3 length: 16 amino acids. Germline CDR1 and CDR2: MNHNS and SASEGT. CDR3 loop: CASSLARLAGVYEQHF. The CDR3 coding sequence is TGTGCCAGCAGTCTCGCCCGACTAGCGGGAGTCTACGAGCAGCACTTC.